The entry below gives a single T cell receptor (beta chain) sequence along with its context. Per the original methods: Reference gene primer amplification gave nucleated cell count estimates. Clones were read by immunoSEQ multiplex PCR, and TCRdb kept only the in-frame ones, dropping some. That table gives V, J and clone size, and the DNA gave D and trimming. The sample shows some 96,000 clones, less than 90% of them seen only once. V was clipped by 8 bases and J by 2 bases, with 13 bases between them. This CDR3 is built from 13 residues. Germline V gives CDR1 LNHDA, CDR2 SQIVND (reference sequence). The data stem from a study of blood T cell repertoires in COVID-19. Whole-study context: Sites across the United States, Italy and Spain contributed samples from acute and convalescent COVID-19. T cells, B-cell-depleted T cells, or PBMCs supplied cDNA or gDNA.

Sequencing was done on a sample of peripheral blood. This receptor was taken from a man older than 75 with acute or convalescent COVID-19. The V call is TRBV19, the J call TRBJ2-7; tentatively, D is TRBD2 (6 bases). The CDR3 here is CASSGRQTYEQYF. CDR3 bases: TGTGCCAGTTCGGGGAGGCAAACCTACGAGCAGTACTTC.